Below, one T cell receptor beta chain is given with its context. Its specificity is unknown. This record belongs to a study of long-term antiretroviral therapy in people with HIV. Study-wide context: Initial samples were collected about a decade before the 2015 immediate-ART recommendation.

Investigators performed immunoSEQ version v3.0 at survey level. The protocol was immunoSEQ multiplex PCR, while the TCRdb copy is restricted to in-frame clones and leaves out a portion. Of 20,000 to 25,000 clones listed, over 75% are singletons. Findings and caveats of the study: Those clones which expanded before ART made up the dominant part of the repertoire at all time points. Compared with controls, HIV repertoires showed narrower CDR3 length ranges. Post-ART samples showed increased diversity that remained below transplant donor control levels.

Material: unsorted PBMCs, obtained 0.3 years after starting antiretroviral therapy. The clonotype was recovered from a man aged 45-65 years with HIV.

This CDR3 reads CASSPEAGVNSPLHF. As DNA, the CDR3 is TGCGCCAGCTCACCTGAGGCAGGAGTTAATTCACCCCTCCACTTT. The chain has TRBV10-2 and TRBJ1-6, with D unclear. V gave up 8 bases and J gave up 6 bases, with 17 bases separating them. The CDR3 totals 15 residues. Germline-derived CDR1 and CDR2 are WSHSY and SAAADI.